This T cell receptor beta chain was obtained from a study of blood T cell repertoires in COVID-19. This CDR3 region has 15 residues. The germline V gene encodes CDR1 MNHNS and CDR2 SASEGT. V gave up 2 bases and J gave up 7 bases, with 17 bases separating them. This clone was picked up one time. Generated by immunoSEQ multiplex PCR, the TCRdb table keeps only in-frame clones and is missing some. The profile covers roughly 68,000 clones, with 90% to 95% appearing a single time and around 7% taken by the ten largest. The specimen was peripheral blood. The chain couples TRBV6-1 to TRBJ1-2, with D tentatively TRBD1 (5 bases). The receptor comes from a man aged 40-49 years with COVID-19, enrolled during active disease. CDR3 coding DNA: TGTGCCAGCAGTGAACGTGCGGGGGGAGAGGGTGGCTACACCTTC. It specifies CASSERAGGEGGYTF.